Presented here are 24 T cell receptor beta chains from one specimen sequenced in a study of post-analysis software for immune sequencing data. General observations from the study: Among five TRBV segments more frequent in patients than controls were TRBV5-6, TRBV5-1 and TRBV20-1.

The antigens for these receptors are not known. The TCR beta cDNA libraries carried unique molecular identifiers. Each CDR3 protein gets one entry after TCRdb re-called the PCR reads with MiXCR. The top ten hold around 10% of the sample, which has about 500,000 distinct CDR3 sequences, roughly 46% seen once. Sample: blood. The receptors were gathered from a girl aged 5-17 years with multiple sclerosis.

The chain joins TRBV7-9 to TRBJ2-4; 9 bases line up with TRBD1. CDR1 and CDR2 (germline): SEHNR, FQNEAQ (reference sequence). The CDR3 covers 17 residues. Trimming cost V 4 bases and J 4 bases; bases outside gene matches: 11. The CDR3 loop reads CASSSPPRQGGKNIQYF. CDR3 sequence (DNA): TGTGCCAGCAGCTCACCCCCGCGACAGGGGGGGAAAAACATTCAGTACTTC. Filled out from reference TRBV7-9 and TRBJ2-4, the complete variable domain reads DTGVSQNPRHKITKRGQNVTFRCDPISEHNRLYWYRQTLGQGPEFLTYFQNEAQLEKSRLLSDRFSAERPKGSFSTLEIQRTEQGDSAMYLCASSSPPRQGGKNIQYFGAGTRLSVL.

This clonotype came up a few times. This sequence joins TRBV25-1 and TRBJ2-1; 7 bases match TRBD1. Germline CDR1 and CDR2: MGHDK and SYGVNS. With V trimmed by 5 bases and J by 8 bases, 6 bases remained unmatched. The CDR3 consists of 13 residues. In DNA, the CDR3 is TGTGCCAGCAGTAACTACAGGGGTGATGAGCAGTTCTTC. This sequence encodes CASSNYRGDEQFF.

In this sample, this clonotype turned up a few times. The chain is built from TRBV28 and TRBJ2-2; D perhaps matches TRBD1 (6 bases). V was shortened by 3 bases and J by 6 bases, with 11 bases between the two germline ends. Per germline, CDR1 MDHEN and CDR2 SYDVKM. The CDR3 has 14 residues. The CDR3 reads CASSLKWGPGELFF. DNA for the CDR3: TGTGCCAGCAGTTTGAAGTGGGGGCCCGGGGAGCTGTTTTTT.

This clonotype has only a few counts. The chain has TRBV5-1 and TRBJ2-7, with 7 nucleotides matching TRBD1. V lost 4 bases and J lost 1; bases outside the gene matches: 11. Germline V gene lookup returns CDR1 SGHRS and CDR2 YFSETQ. This CDR3 has 16 amino acids. CDR3 coding DNA: TGCGCCAGCAGCCCGTGGGGACAGCGATATTCCTACGAGCAGTACTTC. It codes for CASSPWGQRYSYEQYF. Using reference TRBV5-1 and TRBJ2-7 for the parts outside the CDR3, the full variable domain is KAGVTQTPRYLIKTRGQQVTLSCSPISGHRSVSWYQQTPGQGLQFLFEYFSETQRNKGNFPGRFSGRQFSNSRSEMNVSTLELGDSALYLCASSPWGQRYSYEQYFGPGTRLTVT.

This clonotype was found a few times. V and J are TRBV29-1 and TRBJ2-7; 11 bases fit TRBD1. Trimming cost V 4 bases and J 3 bases; bases outside gene matches: 2. This CDR3 is 13 amino acids long. Germline CDR1 and CDR2: SQVTM and ANQGSEA. The CDR3: CSVAGTGGYEQYF. The CDR3 DNA reads TGCAGCGTTGCCGGGACAGGGGGCTACGAGCAGTACTTC.

This clonotype was counted between two and nine times. The CDR3 nucleotides are TGTGCCAGCAGTTTTCCCAGGGCGAAGACCCAGTACTTC. It codes for CASSFPRAKTQYF. The gene calls are TRBV28 and TRBJ2-5; D is possibly TRBD1 (5 bases). This CDR3 is built from 13 residues. CDR1 is MDHEN, CDR2 SYDVKM, per germline. Trimming removed 3 bases from V and 6 bases from J, with 11 bases in between.

This chain links TRBV7-3 with TRBJ2-3; perhaps D is TRBD1 or TRBD2 (5 bases each). Trimming took off 1 base at V and 4 bases at J, with 12 bases between the two ends. Per the germline V gene, CDR1 is SGHTA and CDR2 is FQGTGA. CDR3 length: 15 amino acids. CDR3 bases: TGTGCCAGCAGCTTAAGGCAGGGAGAGTCAGATACGCAGTATTTT. Protein sequence: CASSLRQGESDTQYF.

Remarks on this clonotype: A much larger clone differs by one base, so this may be a read error. The V and J genes are TRBV28 and TRBJ1-2; unclear D gene. The CDR3 is made up of 13 amino acids. Per the germline V gene, CDR1 is MDHEN and CDR2 is SYDVKM. Here the CDR3 reads CASSLGTYYGDTF. The DNA of the CDR3 is TGTGCCAGCAGTTTGGGCACCTACTATGGCGACACCTTC.

The chain employs TRBV5-6 and TRBJ1-5; unclear D gene. Germline lookup yields CDR1 SGHDT and CDR2 YYEEEE. Trimming took 3 bases from V and 1 from J, leaving 14 bases between them. The CDR3 has 16 residues. This chain's CDR3 is CASSYRREWSNQPQHF. In DNA, the CDR3 is TGTGCCAGCAGCTACAGACGAGAATGGAGCAATCAGCCCCAGCATTTT.

This clonotype was picked up many times. This chain links TRBV20-1 with TRBJ1-2; maybe TRBD1 (5 bases). Trimming took 7 bases from V and 4 from J, leaving 13 bases between them. The CDR3 runs 12 residues. The germline CDR1 and CDR2 sequences are DFQATT and SNEGSKA (reference sequence). The CDR3 nucleotides are TGCAGTGGGGCCGGAGGGGTCTATGGCTACACCTTC. It is translated as CSGAGGVYGYTF.

In this sample, this clonotype turned up a few times. The chain uses TRBV28 and TRBJ2-3, with 8 bases identical to TRBD2. The CDR3 length is 15 residues. The V segment lost 3 bases and the J segment 2 bases; nucleotides outside the gene matches: 4. Germline V gives CDR1 MDHEN, CDR2 SYDVKM. The CDR3 DNA sequence: TGTGCCAGCAGTTTTGGGACTAGAGACACAGATACGCAGTATTTT. Translating it yields CASSFGTRDTDTQYF.

In this sample, this clonotype turned up a few times. The chain is built from TRBV5-5 and TRBJ2-1; TRBD1 might be the D (5 bases). V was trimmed by 7 bases and J by 5 bases, leaving 16 bases between them. The CDR3 has 14 amino acids. Germline loops: CDR1 SGHKS, CDR2 YYEKEE (reference sequence). The DNA for the CDR3 is TGTGCCAGCCCGAACCTGGACAATCACAATGAGCAGTTCTTC. Encoded protein: CASPNLDNHNEQFF. The whole variable domain, filled in from reference TRBV5-5 and TRBJ2-1, reads DAGVTQSPTHLIKTRGQQVTLRCSPISGHKSVSWYQQVLGQGPQFIFQYYEKEERGRGNFPDRFSARQFPNYSSELNVNALLLGDSALYLCASPNLDNHNEQFFGPGTRLTVL.

The chain carries TRBV7-3 and TRBJ2-7; D possibly matches TRBD1 or TRBD2 (5 bases each). Germline CDR1 and CDR2: SGHTA and FQGTGA. This CDR3 is built from 14 residues. Deletions cut 4 bases from V and 6 bases from J, with 16 bases between. The DNA for the CDR3 is TGTGCCAGCAGCTGGAACGGCAGGGACGCCGAGCAGTACTTC. This gives the protein CASSWNGRDAEQYF. The full variable domain, rest sourced from reference TRBV7-3 and TRBJ2-7, is GAGVSQTPSNKVTEKGKYVELRCDPISGHTALYWYRQSLGQGPEFLIYFQGTGAADDSGLPNDRFFAVRPEGSVSTLKIQRTERGDSAVYLCASSWNGRDAEQYFGPGTRLTVT.

This rearrangement joins TRBV7-9 to TRBJ2-1; the D gene is possibly TRBD1 (5 bases). Trimming shortened V by 8 bases and J by 5 bases, and 16 bases separated the two germline ends. CDR1 SEHNR and CDR2 FQNEAQ come from the germline V gene (reference sequence). This CDR3 spans 14 amino acids. CDR3 loop: CASFLGLEDNEQFF. DNA for the CDR3: TGTGCCAGCTTCCTGGGGCTAGAGGACAATGAGCAGTTCTTC.

This sequence joins TRBV5-1 and TRBJ2-1; D is unclear. V shed 4 bases and J shed 4 bases, with 15 bases lying between them. Germline V lookup: CDR1 SGHRS, CDR2 YFSETQ. The CDR3 runs to 15 residues. This CDR3 is CASSRESMAYNEQFF. The CDR3 DNA follows: TGCGCCAGCAGCCGCGAATCAATGGCGTACAATGAGCAGTTCTTC.

The chain links TRBV15 to TRBJ2-1; no firm D call. The length of the CDR3 is 14 residues. CDR1 is LNHNV and CDR2 is YYDKDF in the germline V gene (reference sequence). V dropped 0 bases and J dropped 4 bases, with 7 bases sitting between them. CDR3 bases: TGTGCCACCAGCAGAGATAAAGTATACAATGAGCAGTTCTTC. Translation: CATSRDKVYNEQFF.

The chain employs TRBV7-3 and TRBJ2-3; TRBD2 aligns across 8 bases. This CDR3 is 16 amino acids long. From germline, CDR1 is SGHTA and CDR2 FQGTGA. Trimming at V came to 2 bases and at J to 5 bases, leaving 9 bases not matched to a gene. The CDR3 DNA reads as TGTGCCAGCAGCTTACGGTCCACGGGAGGGGGAGATACGCAGTATTTT. Translated, it gives CASSLRSTGGGDTQYF.

V is TRBV28 and J is TRBJ1-1; D is perhaps TRBD1 (5 bases). The CDR3 is made up of 14 amino acids. V was cut by 4 bases and J by 7 bases, with 16 bases left in between. CDR1 is MDHEN, CDR2 SYDVKM, per germline. Here the CDR3 reads CASSSEDRHYEAFF. The CDR3 nucleotides are TGTGCCAGCAGTTCAGAAGACAGACACTATGAAGCTTTCTTT.

This clonotype was counted only a few times. V gene TRBV6-5 combines with J gene TRBJ2-1; TRBD2 is a possible D gene (7 bases). Germline V lookup: CDR1 MNHEY, CDR2 SVGAGI. The CDR3 is 18 residues long. The V end was cut by 0 bases, the J end by 1 base, with 16 bases between. The CDR3 sequence is CASSYSSPSGQSYNEQFF. CDR3 sequence (DNA): TGTGCCAGCAGTTACTCGAGTCCTAGCGGACAGTCCTACAATGAGCAGTTCTTC.

The gene calls are TRBV29-1 and TRBJ2-5; weak D call: TRBD1 (6 bases). With 4 bases removed from V and 1 base from J, the gap between germline ends came to 10 bases. CDR1 is SQVTM, CDR2 ANQGSEA, per germline. CDR3 size: 13 residues. In DNA form, the CDR3 reads TGCAGCGTTGTAGACAGGAGCCAAGAGACCCAGTACTTC. Translating it yields CSVVDRSQETQYF.

This clonotype has at least ten counts. J is TRBJ2-1 and V is TRBV7-2; a possible D gene is TRBD1 (7 bases). Germline V CDR1 and CDR2: SGHTA, FQGNSA. Deletions cut 1 base from V and 4 bases from J, with 14 bases between. This CDR3 is 16 amino acids long. The CDR3 is CASSLVGQGGYNEQFF. CDR3 DNA sequence: TGTGCCAGCAGCTTAGTAGGGCAGGGGGGATACAATGAGCAGTTCTTC.

This clonotype was detected a few times. The V call is TRBV6-5, the J call TRBJ2-5, with D uncertain. In germline, CDR1 is MNHEY, CDR2 SVGAGI. The CDR3 loop spans 14 amino acids. V gave up 2 bases and J gave up 1 base, with 8 bases separating them. In DNA, the CDR3 is TGTGCCAGCAGTTACCGGACCGGCCAAGAGACCCAGTACTTC. It yields the protein CASSYRTGQETQYF.

The chain links TRBV6-2 or TRBV6-3 to TRBJ2-1; the D call may be TRBD1 or TRBD2 (5 bases each). V was clipped by 4 bases and J by 5 bases, with 12 bases between them. Germline values: CDR1 MNHEY, CDR2 SVGEGT. There are 14 residues in the CDR3. The CDR3 sequence: CASSSSSRDNEQFF. As DNA, the CDR3 is TGTGCCAGCAGTTCCTCTAGCAGGGACAATGAGCAGTTCTTC.

The chain is built from TRBV20-1 and TRBJ2-7; TRBD2 agrees at 12 bases. Germline assignment: CDR1 DFQATT and CDR2 SNEGSKA (reference sequence). Trimming at V came to 6 bases and at J to 5 bases, leaving 8 bases not matched to a gene. This CDR3 has 14 amino acids. The CDR3 sequence: CSAALLAGGNEQYF. CDR3 DNA: TGCAGTGCGGCCCTACTAGCGGGAGGCAACGAGCAGTACTTC.